Presented here are 21 T cell receptor beta chains from one specimen sequenced in a study of tumor-infiltrating lymphocytes in primary liver carcinoma. A constant-region primer primed TCR beta cDNA synthesis from about 0.55 ug of total RNA. Employing slightly modified ARM-PCR, three nested multiplex PCR rounds were run, and these gave rise to the TCR beta libraries. Forward primers for TRBV1-TRBV30 and a C-beta reverse primer served the first two PCR rounds, at 10 cycles each. One entry per CDR3 protein, called by TCRdb with MiXCR from the multiplex PCR reads. The sample has over 40,000 distinct CDR3 sequences; around 77% are singletons. It was from approximately 20-30 mg of unsorted bulk tissue that RNA and DNA were co-extracted. The sample was liver tumor tissue from sampling region 5. Subset meaning: tumor region T5, tumor centre. The receptors were gathered from a middle-aged man with primary liver carcinoma and hepatitis B virus infection.

On this clonotype: This CDR3 fails to terminate in the conserved phenylalanine or tryptophan, so it likely reflects a read error. The genes are TRBV6-2 or TRBV6-3 and TRBJ2-5; D possibly corresponds to TRBD1 (5 bases). CDR1 MNHEY and CDR2 SVGEGT come from the germline V gene. The CDR3 consists of 12 residues. The CDR3 DNA sequence: TGTGCGAGCAGCGACAGCCAAGAGACCCAGTACGTC. This sequence encodes CASSDSQETQYV.

In this sample, this clonotype turned up once. One junction end disagrees with the germline gene, perhaps due to a read error. V is TRBV12-3 or TRBV12-4 and J is TRBJ1-5; D gene ambiguous. The CDR3 spans 15 residues. This CDR3 is CASCLTQCPNQPQHF. The CDR3 DNA is TGTGCCAGCTGTTTAACCCAGTGTCCTAATCAGCCCCAGCATTTT.

On this clonotype itself: Because it lacks the conserved phenylalanine or tryptophan at the end, this CDR3 is likely a read error. CDR3 nucleotide sequence: TGTGCCGGCAGTACACCCCCCGGGACAGGGACCTATGGCTACACCCTC. Translating it yields CAGSTPPGTGTYGYTL. This sequence joins TRBV28 and TRBJ1-2; 9 bases match TRBD1. CDR1 and CDR2 from the germline V gene are MDHEN and SYDVKM. The CDR3 spans 16 residues.

This rearrangement joins TRBV6-5 to TRBJ1-2; 7 nucleotides match TRBD1. Germline V gene lookup returns CDR1 MNHEY and CDR2 SVGAGI. J lost 1 base, V lost 7 bases, and 3 bases had no gene match. The CDR3 covers 13 residues. CDR3 sequence: CASMTGFNYGYTF. The CDR3 DNA reads TGTGCCAGCATGACAGGGTTTAACTATGGCTACACCTTC.

In the case of this clonotype: A read error may explain this, as a much larger clone is one base away. The V call is TRBV25-1, the J call TRBJ1-1; TRBD1 is a possible D gene (6 bases). The V end lost 7 bases, the J end lost 5 bases, and 17 bases lay between the germline ends. The CDR3 totals 14 residues. The germline V gene encodes CDR1 MGHDK and CDR2 SYGVNS. CDR3 in amino acids: CASTGDRRLTEAFF. The CDR3 region has the DNA TGTGCCAGCACCGGTGACAGGAGGCTAACTGAAGCTTTCTTT.

This clonotype was detected only once. The junction departs from germline at one end; a sequencing error may be responsible. The V and J genes are TRBV11-2 and TRBJ2-2; perhaps TRBD1 as D (6 bases). This CDR3 contains 15 residues. CDR1 and CDR2 from the germline V gene are SGHAT and FQNNGV. The CDR3 region is CASSLRGRGTGELFF. DNA for the CDR3: TGTGCCAGCAGCCTCCGGGGCAGGGGTACCGGGGAGTTGTTTTTT.

This clonotype showed up many times. The V and J genes are TRBV9 and TRBJ1-3; D unresolved. CDR1 is SGDLS, CDR2 YYNGEE, per germline. V was trimmed by 3 bases and J by 4 bases, leaving 11 bases between them. The CDR3 is 14 amino acids. The CDR3 reads CASSADSSGNTIYF. For the CDR3, the DNA is TGTGCCAGCAGCGCAGATTCCTCCGGAAACACCATATATTTT. Based on the CDR3 plus reference TRBV9 and TRBJ1-3, the full variable domain is DSGVTQTPKHLITATGQRVTLRCSPRSGDLSVYWYQQSLDQGLQFLIQYYNGEERAKGNILERFSAQQFPDLHSELNLSSLELGDSALYFCASSADSSGNTIYFGEGSWLTVV.

This clonotype showed up many times. The chain has TRBV5-1 and TRBJ2-7, with 15 nucleotides matching TRBD2. Per germline, CDR1 SGHRS and CDR2 YFSETQ. The trim removed 4 bases at V and 1 base at J, leaving 6 bases unmatched. The CDR3 contains 17 residues. The CDR3 sequence is CASSRTSGRVGSYEQYF. DNA for the CDR3: TGCGCCAGCAGCCGGACTAGCGGGAGGGTAGGGTCCTACGAGCAGTACTTC.

About this clonotype: Because the CDR3 is missing its conserved closing phenylalanine or tryptophan, this is likely a read error. V gene TRBV11-1 combines with J gene TRBJ2-7, with D perhaps matching TRBD2 (6 bases). Per the germline V gene, CDR1 is SGHAT and CDR2 is FQDESV (reference sequence). CDR3 length: 15 amino acids. The CDR3 coding sequence is TGCGCCAGCAGCACATCCCGGGACTCCTCCTACGAGCAGTACTTA. Translating it yields CASSTSRDSSYEQYL.

Details on this clonotype: A read error may account for a junction end that differs from germline. The V and J genes are TRBV11-2 and TRBJ2-1, with 8 bases that match TRBD2. The germline gives CDR1 SGHAT, CDR2 FQNNGV. The CDR3 sequence is 15 residues long. The CDR3 region has the DNA TGTGCCAGCAGCTTTAGCGGGACACTCGGCAATGAGCGGTTCTTC. Its protein is CASSFSGTLGNERFF. The full variable domain, with the rest looked up from reference TRBV11-2 and TRBJ2-1, is EAGVAQSPRYKIIEKRQSVAFWCNPISGHATLYWYQQILGQGPKLLIQFQNNGVVDDSQLPKDRFSAERLKGVDSTLKIQPAKLEDSAVYLCASSFSGTLGNERFFGPGTRLTVL.

Points on this clonotype: One end of the junction varies from germline; a read error may be responsible. The chain joins TRBV5-6 to TRBJ1-1, with 8 bases aligning to TRBD1. CDR1 is SGHDT and CDR2 is YYEEEE in the germline V gene. This CDR3 has 14 residues. The CDR3 sequence is CARSARQGRTEDFF. The CDR3 nucleotides read TGTGCCAGAAGCGCACGACAGGGGCGGACTGAAGATTTCTTT.

This clonotype appeared once. At one boundary the junction diverges from the germline segment, which might be a read error. The rearrangement joins TRBV5-1 to TRBJ1-1; D gene uncertain. Germline values: CDR1 SGHRS, CDR2 YFSETQ. This CDR3 has 15 amino acids. The CDR3 DNA follows: TGCGCCAACAGCGTAAACATGGTGGCGGACACTGAAGCTTTCTTT. It yields the protein CANSVNMVADTEAFF.

Points on this clonotype: One junction end disagrees with the germline gene, perhaps due to a read error. The rearrangement links TRBV11-1 to TRBJ2-3; D is undetermined. CDR1 is SGHAT, CDR2 FQDESV, per germline (reference sequence). CDR3 length: 15 residues. CDR3 sequence reads: CASSLLKESTDAQYF. The DNA for the CDR3 is TGTGCCAGCAGTTTGCTGAAGGAGAGCACAGATGCGCAGTATTTT. Supplemented by reference TRBV11-1 and TRBJ2-3, the full variable domain reads EAEVAQSPRYKITEKSQAVAFWCDPISGHATLYWYRQILGQGPELLVQFQDESVVDDSQLPKDRFSAERLKGVDSTLKIQPAELGDSAMYLCASSLLKESTDAQYFGPGTRLTVL.

The V call is TRBV14, the J call TRBJ2-1; TRBD2 aligns across 8 bases. The CDR3 sequence is 16 residues long. J was trimmed by 5 bases and V by 9 bases; bases with no gene match: 15. Germline V gives CDR1 SGHDN, CDR2 FVKESK. CDR3 coding DNA: TGTGCCAGTAATGCCGTAGCGGGATGTGTAAACAATGAGCAGTTCTTC. It encodes CASNAVAGCVNNEQFF.

The chain joins TRBV10-2 to TRBJ2-7, with D tentatively TRBD2 (5 bases). V lost 6 bases and J 10 bases, leaving 16 bases between the germline ends. The CDR3 runs to 12 residues. From germline, CDR1 is WSHSY and CDR2 SAAADI. CDR3 nucleotide sequence: TGCGCCAGCAGACTAGTTAGCACCAATCAGTACTTC. Amino acids: CASRLVSTNQYF.

In regard to this clonotype: At one of its ends the junction is not consistent with the germline gene, which may arise from a read error. This sequence joins TRBV11-1 and TRBJ2-7, with D possibly TRBD2 on 5 matching bases. CDR1 SGHAT and CDR2 FQDESV come from the germline V gene (reference sequence). The CDR3 has 17 residues. The CDR3 nucleotides are TGTACCAGCGGCTTAGGGCCGGCGGGTGAAAGCTCCTACGAGCAATACTTC. Its translation: CTSGLGPAGESSYEQYF.

This clonotype was seen many times. The chain joins TRBV7-8 to TRBJ2-3; 10 nucleotides align to TRBD2. The germline gives CDR1 SGHVS, CDR2 FQNEAQ. The CDR3 covers 18 residues. J was trimmed by 3 bases and V by 0 bases; bases with no gene match: 9. As DNA, the CDR3 is TGTGCCAGCAGCTTAGCCCAGCGGGAGGGACTTCCGACAGATACGCAGTATTTT. This encodes CASSLAQREGLPTDTQYF.

Notes on this clonotype: Relative to the germline gene, one junction end is altered; a read error may explain this. The CDR3 region is CTSSFASASTDTQYF. CDR3 coding DNA: TGCACCAGCAGCTTTGCCAGCGCCAGCACAGATACGCAGTATTTT. V gene TRBV5-1 combines with J gene TRBJ2-3; no firm D call. The CDR3 has 15 amino acids. The germline V gene encodes CDR1 SGHRS and CDR2 YFSETQ. The entire variable domain, with the rest obtained from reference TRBV5-1 and TRBJ2-3, is as follows: KAGVTQTPRYLIKTRGQQVTLSCSPISGHRSVSWYQQTPGQGLQFLFEYFSETQRNKGNFPGRFSGRQFSNSRSEMNVSTLELGDSALYLCTSSFASASTDTQYFGPGTRLTVL.

A word on this clonotype: Germline is not matched at one junction end, which may reflect a read error. The CDR3 DNA follows: TGTGCCAACAGTGAAGAAGCGGTAGGATATAATGAGCAGTTCTTC. Its translation is CANSEEAVGYNEQFF. The J gene is TRBJ2-1, the V gene TRBV6-1; tentative D call: TRBD2 (5 bases). The germline CDR1 and CDR2 sequences are MNHNS and SASEGT. This CDR3 spans 15 amino acids.

In the case of this clonotype: One junction end disagrees with the germline gene, perhaps due to a read error. The rearrangement joins TRBV29-1 to TRBJ2-3, with 10 nucleotides matching TRBD1. This CDR3 has 14 amino acids. Germline V gene data show CDR1 as SQVTM and CDR2 as ANQGSEA. The CDR3 reads CSISGTGASDTQYF. DNA of the CDR3: TGCAGTATTTCCGGGACAGGGGCGTCCGATACACAGTATTTT.

The genes are TRBV4-3 and TRBJ2-1, with D tentatively TRBD1 (6 bases). V was pared by 10 bases and J by 9 bases, with 28 bases between. The CDR3 is 16 amino acids. The V gene's germline CDR1 is LGHNA and CDR2 YSLEER. CDR3 amino acids: CANNQFPPPADSEQFF. CDR3 sequence (DNA): TGCGCCAACAACCAATTCCCCCCCCCGGCGGACAGTGAGCAGTTCTTC.